This entry describes one T cell receptor (beta chain). What it binds is not known. This specimen comes from a study of a mutant IDH1 vaccine in newly diagnosed glioma. The overall study: Averaging around 42 years of age, treated patients were around 62% male and approximately 38% female. Beforehand, treatment had been radiotherapy, temozolomide, or both; the majority received both.

The length of the CDR3 is 12 residues. Time point meaning: week 35, safety follow-up. Every vaccination contained 300 ug of the mutant IDH1 20-mer peptide and was paired with topical imiquimod. Notes on the study in general: Vaccination induced immune responses in around 94% of patients.

The data were produced by immunoSEQ multiplex PCR, yet TCRdb's version contains in-frame clones alone and is incomplete. The data contain about 32,000 clones, just under 80% of them singletons. V and J are TRBV21-1 and TRBJ1-5; the listed D gene, TRBD1, was not tested against the DNA. TRBV21-1 is a known pseudogene. This sequence was found in a man aged 35 to 55 with glioma. Some clones in this sample may be carry-over from other donors' samples. Sequenced here: PBMCs, sampled from a glioma patient whose treatment included an IDH1 peptide vaccine. CDR3 coding DNA: TGTGCCAGCAGCAAGACAAATCAGCCCCAGCATTTT. Protein sequence: CASSKTNQPQHF.